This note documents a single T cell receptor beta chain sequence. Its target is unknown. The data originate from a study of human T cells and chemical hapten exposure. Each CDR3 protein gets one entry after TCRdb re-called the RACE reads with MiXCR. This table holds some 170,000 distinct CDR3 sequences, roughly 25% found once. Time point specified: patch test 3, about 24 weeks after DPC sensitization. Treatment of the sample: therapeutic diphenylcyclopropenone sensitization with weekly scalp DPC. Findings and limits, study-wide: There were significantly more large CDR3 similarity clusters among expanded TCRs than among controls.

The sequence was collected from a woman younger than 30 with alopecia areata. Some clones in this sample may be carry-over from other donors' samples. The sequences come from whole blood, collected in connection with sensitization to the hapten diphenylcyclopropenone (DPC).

The CDR3 reads CASSSRAAGLGHSTDTQYF. The CDR3 DNA sequence: TGTGCCAGCAGCTCGAGGGCGGCGGGGCTCGGACATAGCACAGATACGCAGTATTTT. This rearrangement joins TRBV7-2 to TRBJ2-3, with D perhaps matching TRBD2 (6 bases). The V gene lost 4 bases and the J gene lost 0 bases, with 23 bases spanning the gap. CDR3 length equals 19 residues. CDR1 and CDR2 from the germline V gene are SGHTA and FQGNSA.